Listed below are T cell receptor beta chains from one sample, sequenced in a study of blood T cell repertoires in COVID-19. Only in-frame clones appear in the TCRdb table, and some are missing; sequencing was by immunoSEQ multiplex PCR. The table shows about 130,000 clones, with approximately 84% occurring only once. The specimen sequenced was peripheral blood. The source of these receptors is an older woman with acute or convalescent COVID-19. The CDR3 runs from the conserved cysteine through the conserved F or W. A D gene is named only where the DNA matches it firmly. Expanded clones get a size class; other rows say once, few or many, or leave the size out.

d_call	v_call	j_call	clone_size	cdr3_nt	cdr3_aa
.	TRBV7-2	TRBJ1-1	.	TGTGCCAGCAGCTTCAGGGTGGACACTGAAGCTTTCTTT	CASSFRVDTEAFF
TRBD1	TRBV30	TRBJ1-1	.	TGTGCCTGGACAGGGGGTCCGAACACTGAAGCTTTCTTT	CAWTGGPNTEAFF
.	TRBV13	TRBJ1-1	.	TGTGCCAGCAGCCGAGGTCCGGGGAGTGGGACTGAAGCTTTCTTT	CASSRGPGSGTEAFF
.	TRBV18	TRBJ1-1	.	TGTGCCAGCTCCCCAGGAGGGACCGATGAAGCTTTCTTT	CASSPGGTDEAFF
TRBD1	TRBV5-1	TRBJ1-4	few	TGCGCCAGCAGCCAGGACAGGGAGGGTGAAAAACTGTTTTTT	CASSQDREGEKLFF
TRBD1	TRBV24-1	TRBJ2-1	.	TGTGCCACCCGGGACAGGGAGGGCCGTGAGCAGTTCTTC	CATRDREGREQFF
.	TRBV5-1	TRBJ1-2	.	TGCGCCAGCAGCTTGGGCCAGCAGGGGGGCTACACCTTC	CASSLGQQGGYTF
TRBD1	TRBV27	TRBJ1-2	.	TGTGCCAGCAGTTTCACGGACAGGGCGGCCGGCTACACCTTC	CASSFTDRAAGYTF
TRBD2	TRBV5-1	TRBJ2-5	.	TGCGCCAGCAGCTTGGCCCTAGCGGGGTCTTTAGAGACCCAGTACTTC	CASSLALAGSLETQYF
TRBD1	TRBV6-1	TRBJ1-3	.	TGTGCCAGCAGTGAAGTGGTAGGAGGACAGGGTGAAAACACCATATATTTT	CASSEVVGGQGENTIYF
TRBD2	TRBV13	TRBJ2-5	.	TGTGCCAGCAGCTCCCCGATGACTAGCGGGGGGCCTGGATGGGAGACCCAGTACTTC	CASSSPMTSGGPGWETQYF
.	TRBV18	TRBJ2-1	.	TGTGCCAGCTCACCTTTGAGTAATGAGCAGTTCTTC	CASSPLSNEQFF
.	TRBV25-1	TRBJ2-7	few	TGTGCCAGCCGGAGACCAGGCGGGGAGCAGTACTTC	CASRRPGGEQYF
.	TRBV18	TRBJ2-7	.	TGTGCCAGCTCACCGACCGGGACAAGGTCCTACGAGCAGTACTTC	CASSPTGTRSYEQYF
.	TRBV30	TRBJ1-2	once	TGTGCCGGAACCCTGGGCGGGCGCTACACCTTC	CAGTLGGRYTF
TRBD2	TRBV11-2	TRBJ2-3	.	TGTGCCAGCAGCTTAGGCCCTGGGACTAGAGAACTCTTGGATACGCAGTATTTT	CASSLGPGTRELLDTQYF
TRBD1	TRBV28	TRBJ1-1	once	TGTGCCAGCAGCCAAGACAGGGTGAGAAGGAACACTGAAGCTTTCTTT	CASSQDRVRRNTEAFF
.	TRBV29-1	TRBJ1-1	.	TGCAGCGTAGGTATACAGAGTAAAGCTTTCTTT	CSVGIQSKAFF
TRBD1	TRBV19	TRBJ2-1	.	TGTGCCAGTAACCGGGACAGGGATTATAATGAGCAGTTCTTC	CASNRDRDYNEQFF
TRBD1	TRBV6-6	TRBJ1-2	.	TGTGCCAGCAGTACGGGACAGGGACGAGGGGGCTACACCTTC	CASSTGQGRGGYTF
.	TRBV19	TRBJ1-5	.	TGTGCCAGTAGTATCGGGTGGGAGCCCCAGCATTTT	CASSIGWEPQHF
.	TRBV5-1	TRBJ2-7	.	TGCGCCAGCAGCTTCGGCGCAGGGGCCTCGAGGGAGCAGTACTTC	CASSFGAGASREQYF
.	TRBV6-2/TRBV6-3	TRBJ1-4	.	TGTGCCAGCAGTGGAGGGTCACATGAAAAACTGTTTTTT	CASSGGSHEKLFF
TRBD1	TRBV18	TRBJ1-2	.	TGTGCCAGCTCAGGACAGGGGAACTATGGCTACACCTTC	CASSGQGNYGYTF
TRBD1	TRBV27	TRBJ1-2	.	TGTGCCAGCAGTTACCTGCAGGGGGCGCGGGGCTACACCTTC	CASSYLQGARGYTF
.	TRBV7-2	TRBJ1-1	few	TGTGCCAGCAGTGCAGGGCGAGGCACTGAAGCTTTCTTT	CASSAGRGTEAFF
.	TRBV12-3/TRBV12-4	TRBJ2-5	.	TGTGCCAGCAGTTTCAGGGTCGGAGAGACCCAGTACTTC	CASSFRVGETQYF
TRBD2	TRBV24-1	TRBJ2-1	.	TGTGCCACCAGTGACCGCCGCGGTACTAGCGGGGGGGCCGACAATGAGCAGTTCTTC	CATSDRRGTSGGADNEQFF
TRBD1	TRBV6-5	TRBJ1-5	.	TGTGCCAGCAGCGAGGACAGGGGTCCCGGAAAGCCCCAGCATTTT	CASSEDRGPGKPQHF